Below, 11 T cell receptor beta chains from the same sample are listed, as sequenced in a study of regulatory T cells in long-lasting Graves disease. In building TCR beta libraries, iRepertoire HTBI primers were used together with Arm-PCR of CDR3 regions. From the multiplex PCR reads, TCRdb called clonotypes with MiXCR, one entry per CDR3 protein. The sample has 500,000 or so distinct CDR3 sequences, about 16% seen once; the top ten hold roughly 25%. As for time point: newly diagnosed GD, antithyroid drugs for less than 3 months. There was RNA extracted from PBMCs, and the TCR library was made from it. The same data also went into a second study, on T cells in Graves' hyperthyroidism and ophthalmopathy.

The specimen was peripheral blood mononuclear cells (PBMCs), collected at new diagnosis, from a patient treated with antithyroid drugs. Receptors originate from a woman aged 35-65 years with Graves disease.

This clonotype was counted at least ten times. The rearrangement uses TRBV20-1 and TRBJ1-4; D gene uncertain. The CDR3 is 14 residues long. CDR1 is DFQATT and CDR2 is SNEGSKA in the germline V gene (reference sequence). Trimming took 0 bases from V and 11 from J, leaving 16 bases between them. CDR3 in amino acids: CSAREGSAPMKLFF. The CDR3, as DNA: TGCAGTGCTAGAGAGGGGTCGGCCCCAATGAAACTGTTTTTT.

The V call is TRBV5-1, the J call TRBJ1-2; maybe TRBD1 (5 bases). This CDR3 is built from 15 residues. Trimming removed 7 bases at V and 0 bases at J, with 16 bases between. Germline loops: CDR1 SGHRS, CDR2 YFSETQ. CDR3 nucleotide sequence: TGCGCCAGCGGCTATTCGACAGAGCCTAACTATGGCTACACCTTC. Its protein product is CASGYSTEPNYGYTF.

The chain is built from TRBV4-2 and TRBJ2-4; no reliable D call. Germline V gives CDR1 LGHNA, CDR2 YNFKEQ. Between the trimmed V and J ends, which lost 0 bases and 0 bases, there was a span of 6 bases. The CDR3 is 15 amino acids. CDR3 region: CASSQEASAKNIQYF. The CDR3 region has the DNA TGTGCCAGCAGCCAAGAGGCCTCAGCCAAAAACATTCAGTACTTC.

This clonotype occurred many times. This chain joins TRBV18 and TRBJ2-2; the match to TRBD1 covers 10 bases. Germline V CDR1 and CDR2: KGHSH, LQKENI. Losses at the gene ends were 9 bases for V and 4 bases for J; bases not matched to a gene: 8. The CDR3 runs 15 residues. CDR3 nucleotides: TGTGCCAGTCCAACGGGACAGGGGCCCACCGGGGAGCTGTTTTTT. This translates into CASPTGQGPTGELFF.

CDR3 DNA sequence: TGTGCCAGCAGCCCGACCGGGAACTACGGTCAGCCCCAGCATTTT. Its protein is CASSPTGNYGQPQHF. V and J are TRBV7-9 and TRBJ1-5; D is unclear. V was cut by 5 bases and J by 6 bases, with 17 bases left in between. There are 15 residues in the CDR3. Germline CDR1 SEHNR, CDR2 FQNEAQ (reference sequence).

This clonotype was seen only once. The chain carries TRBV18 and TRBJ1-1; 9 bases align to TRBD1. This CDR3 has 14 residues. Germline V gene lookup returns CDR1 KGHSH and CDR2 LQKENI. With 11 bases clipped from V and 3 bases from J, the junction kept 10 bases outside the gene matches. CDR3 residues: CAGRDRDLDTEAFF. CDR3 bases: TGTGCCGGCCGGGACAGGGATTTGGACACTGAAGCTTTCTTT.

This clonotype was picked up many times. The CDR3 region has the DNA TGTGCCAGCAGTCCCCTAAGCGGCTCCTACGAGCAGTACTTC. Amino acids: CASSPLSGSYEQYF. This chain joins TRBV6-1 and TRBJ2-7, with D perhaps TRBD2 (5 bases). The CDR3 covers 14 residues. Germline CDR1 and CDR2: MNHNS and SASEGT. Deletions cut 5 bases from V and 0 bases from J, with 11 bases between.

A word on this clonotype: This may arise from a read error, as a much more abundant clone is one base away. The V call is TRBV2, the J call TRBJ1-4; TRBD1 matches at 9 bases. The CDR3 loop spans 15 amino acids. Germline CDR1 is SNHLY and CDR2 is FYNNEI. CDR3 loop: CASTTLRDRDGKLLF. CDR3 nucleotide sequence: TGTGCCAGCACCACGCTCCGGGACAGGGATGGAAAACTGCTTTTT.

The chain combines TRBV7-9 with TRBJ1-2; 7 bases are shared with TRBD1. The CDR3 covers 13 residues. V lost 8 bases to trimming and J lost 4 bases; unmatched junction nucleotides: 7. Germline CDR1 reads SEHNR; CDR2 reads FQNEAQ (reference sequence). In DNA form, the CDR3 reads TGTGCCAGCGACCGGGGGACAGCCTATGGCTACACCTTC. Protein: CASDRGTAYGYTF.

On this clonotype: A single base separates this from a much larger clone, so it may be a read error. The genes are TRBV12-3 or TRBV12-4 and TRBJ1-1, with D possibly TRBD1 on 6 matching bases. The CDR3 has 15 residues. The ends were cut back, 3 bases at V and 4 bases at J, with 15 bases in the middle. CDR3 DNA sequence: TGTGCCAGCAGTTTGAATCGGGGGGGCGGCACTGAAGCTTTCTTT. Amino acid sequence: CASSLNRGGGTEAFF.

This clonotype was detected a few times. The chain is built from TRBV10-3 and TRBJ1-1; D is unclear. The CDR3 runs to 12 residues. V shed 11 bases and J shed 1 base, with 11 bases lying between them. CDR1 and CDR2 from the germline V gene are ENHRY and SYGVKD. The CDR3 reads CASQAGNTEAFF. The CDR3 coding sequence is TGTGCCTCCCAGGCGGGGAACACTGAAGCTTTCTTT.